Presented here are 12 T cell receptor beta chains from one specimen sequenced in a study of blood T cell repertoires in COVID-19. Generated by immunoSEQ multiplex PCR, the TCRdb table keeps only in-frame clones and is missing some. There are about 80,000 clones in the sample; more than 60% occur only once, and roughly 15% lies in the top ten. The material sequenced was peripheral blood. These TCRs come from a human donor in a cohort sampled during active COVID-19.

DNA of the CDR3: TGTGCCAGCTCACCCACGGGGGGGCGCTGGTACGAGCAGTACTTC. This gives the protein CASSPTGGRWYEQYF. V and J are TRBV18 and TRBJ2-7; 8 bases are a match to TRBD2. V gave up 3 bases and J gave up 4 bases; unmatched junction bases: 8. CDR3 size: 15 residues. Germline V gene data show CDR1 as KGHSH and CDR2 as LQKENI. The complete variable domain, with remaining parts taken from reference TRBV18 and TRBJ2-7, reads NAGVMQNPRHLVRRRGQEARLRCSPMKGHSHVYWYRQLPEEGLKFMVYLQKENIIDESGMPKERFSAEFPKEGPSILRIQQVVRGDSAAYFCASSPTGGRWYEQYFGPGTRLTVT.

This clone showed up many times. Here the CDR3 DNA reads TGTGCCAGCGCGTGGGGTTCGGGGTCCGCTGAAGCTTTCTTT. Encoded protein: CASAWGSGSAEAFF. The chain recombines TRBV6-5 with TRBJ1-1, with unresolved D. V was trimmed by 8 bases and J by 6 bases, leaving 19 bases between them. The germline gives CDR1 MNHEY, CDR2 SVGAGI. The length of the CDR3 is 14 residues.

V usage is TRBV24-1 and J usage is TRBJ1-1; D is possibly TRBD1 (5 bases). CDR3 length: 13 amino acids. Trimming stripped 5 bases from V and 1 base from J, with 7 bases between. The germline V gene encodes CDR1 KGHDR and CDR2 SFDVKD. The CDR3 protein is CATSGDRNTEAFF. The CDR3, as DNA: TGTGCCACCAGTGGTGACAGGAACACTGAAGCTTTCTTT.

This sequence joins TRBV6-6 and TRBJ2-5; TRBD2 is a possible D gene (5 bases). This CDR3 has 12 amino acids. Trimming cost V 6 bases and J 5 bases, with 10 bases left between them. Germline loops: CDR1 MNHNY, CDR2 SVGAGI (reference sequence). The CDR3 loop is CASSRSGETQYF. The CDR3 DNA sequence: TGTGCCAGCAGCCGGTCGGGGGAGACCCAGTACTTC.

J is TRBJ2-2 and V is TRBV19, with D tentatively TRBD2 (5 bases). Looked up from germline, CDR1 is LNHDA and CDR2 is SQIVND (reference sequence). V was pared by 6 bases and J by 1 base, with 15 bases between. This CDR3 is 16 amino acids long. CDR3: CASRKEGLRNTGELFF. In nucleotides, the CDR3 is TGTGCCAGTAGGAAAGAAGGACTTAGGAACACCGGGGAGCTGTTTTTT.

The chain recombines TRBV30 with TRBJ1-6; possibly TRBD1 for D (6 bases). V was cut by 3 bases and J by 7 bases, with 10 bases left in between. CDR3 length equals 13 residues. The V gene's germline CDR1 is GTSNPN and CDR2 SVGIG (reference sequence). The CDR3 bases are TGTGCCTGGAGAGGGCAGGGGAATTCACCCCTCCACTTT. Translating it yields CAWRGQGNSPLHF.

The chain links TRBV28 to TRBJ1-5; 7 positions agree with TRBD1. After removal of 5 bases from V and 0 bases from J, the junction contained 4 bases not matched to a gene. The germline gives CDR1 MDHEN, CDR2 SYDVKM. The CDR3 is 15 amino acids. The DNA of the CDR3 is TGTGCCAGCAGTCAGGGGGAGTATAGCAATCAGCCCCAGCATTTT. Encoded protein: CASSQGEYSNQPQHF.

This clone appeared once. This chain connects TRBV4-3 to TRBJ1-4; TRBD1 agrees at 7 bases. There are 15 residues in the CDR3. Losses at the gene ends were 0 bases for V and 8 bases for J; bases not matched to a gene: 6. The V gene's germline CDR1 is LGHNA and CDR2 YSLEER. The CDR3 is CASSQDGQVEEKLFF. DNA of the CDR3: TGCGCCAGCAGCCAAGATGGACAGGTGGAAGAAAAACTGTTTTTT.

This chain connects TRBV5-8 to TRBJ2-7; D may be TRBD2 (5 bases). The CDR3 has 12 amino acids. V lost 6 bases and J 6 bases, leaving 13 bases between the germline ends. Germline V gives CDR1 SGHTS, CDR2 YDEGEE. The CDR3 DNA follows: TGTGCCAGCATCCTGGACTGGACCGAGCAGTACTTC. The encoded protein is CASILDWTEQYF.

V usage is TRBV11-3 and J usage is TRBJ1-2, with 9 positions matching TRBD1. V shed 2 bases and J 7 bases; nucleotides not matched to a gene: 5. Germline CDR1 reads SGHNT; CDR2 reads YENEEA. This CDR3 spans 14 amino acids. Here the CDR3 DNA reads TGTGCCAGCAGCTTACGGGACAGGGCCAGTGGCTACACCTTC. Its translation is CASSLRDRASGYTF.

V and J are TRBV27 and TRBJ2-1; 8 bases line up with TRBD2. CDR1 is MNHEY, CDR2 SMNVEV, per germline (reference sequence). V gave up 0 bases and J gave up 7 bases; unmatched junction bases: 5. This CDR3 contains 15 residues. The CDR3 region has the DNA TGTGCCAGCAGTTTATCCGGGGGGGCGGGTAATGAGCAGTTCTTC. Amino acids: CASSLSGGAGNEQFF.

The CDR3 loop is CASSQAGTSGNEQFF. The DNA for the CDR3 is TGCGCCAGCAGCCAAGCGGGGACTAGCGGGAATGAGCAGTTCTTC. The chain combines TRBV4-3 with TRBJ2-1; TRBD2 aligns across 12 bases. V shed 1 base, J shed 7 bases, and the junction held 2 bases outside the gene matches. Germline V gene sequence: CDR1 LGHNA, CDR2 YSLEER. The CDR3 runs 15 residues.